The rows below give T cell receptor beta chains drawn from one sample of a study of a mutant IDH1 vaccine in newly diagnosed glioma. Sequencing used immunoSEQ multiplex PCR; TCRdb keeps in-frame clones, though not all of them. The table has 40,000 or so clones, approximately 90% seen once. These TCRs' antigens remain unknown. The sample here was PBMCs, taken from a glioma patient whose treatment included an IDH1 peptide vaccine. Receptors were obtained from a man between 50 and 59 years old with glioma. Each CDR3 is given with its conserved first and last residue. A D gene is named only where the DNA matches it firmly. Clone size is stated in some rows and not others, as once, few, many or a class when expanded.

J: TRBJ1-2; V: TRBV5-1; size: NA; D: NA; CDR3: CASSLEGQPNGYTF; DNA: TGCGCCAGCAGCTTGGAGGGACAACCTAATGGCTACACCTTC
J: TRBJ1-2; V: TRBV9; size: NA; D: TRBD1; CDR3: CASSVGGTGKDGYTF; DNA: TGTGCCAGCAGCGTAGGGGGGACAGGGAAAGATGGCTACACCTTC
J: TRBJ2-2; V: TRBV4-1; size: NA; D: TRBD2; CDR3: CASSPGPPRSLAGSTGELFF; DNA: TGCGCCAGCAGTCCAGGTCCCCCAAGGTCCCTAGCGGGAAGTACCGGGGAGCTGTTTTTT
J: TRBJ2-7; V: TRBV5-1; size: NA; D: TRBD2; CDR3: CASSAAGGSSYEQYF; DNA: TGCGCCAGCAGCGCGGCGGGGGGGAGCTCCTACGAGCAGTACTTC
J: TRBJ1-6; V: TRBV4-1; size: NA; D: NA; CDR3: CASSRILPNDRRNSPLHF; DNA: TGCGCCAGCAGCCGCATTTTACCTAACGACAGGCGAAATTCACCCCTCCACTTT
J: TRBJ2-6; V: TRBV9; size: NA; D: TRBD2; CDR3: CASSRTGGVPGANVLTF; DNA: TGTGCCAGCAGTCGAACGGGGGGGGTACCTGGGGCCAACGTCCTGACTTTC
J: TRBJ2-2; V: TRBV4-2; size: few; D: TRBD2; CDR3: CASSARTSGGVTGELFF; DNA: TGTGCCAGCAGCGCCCGGACTAGCGGGGGGGTCACCGGGGAGCTGTTTTTT
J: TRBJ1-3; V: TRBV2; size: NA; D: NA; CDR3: CASSESKGLGGNTIYF; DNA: TGTGCCAGCAGTGAATCCAAGGGGCTGGGTGGAAACACCATATATTTT
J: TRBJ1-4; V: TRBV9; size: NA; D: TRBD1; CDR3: CASSAGGGLGEKLFF; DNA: TGTGCCAGCAGCGCAGGGGGGGGTCTGGGAGAAAAACTGTTTTTT
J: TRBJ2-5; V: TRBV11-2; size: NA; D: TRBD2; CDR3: CASSLGRLAGSARTQYF; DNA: TGTGCCAGCAGCTTAGGGAGACTAGCGGGTTCCGCGAGGACCCAGTACTTC
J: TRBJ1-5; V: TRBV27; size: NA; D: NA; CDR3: CASSPSNQPQHF; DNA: TGTGCCAGCAGTCCTAGCAATCAGCCCCAGCATTTT
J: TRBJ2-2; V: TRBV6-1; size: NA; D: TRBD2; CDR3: CASSARGGAGTGELFF; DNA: TGTGCCAGCAGTGCCCGGGGGGGGGCAGGTACCGGGGAGCTGTTTTTT
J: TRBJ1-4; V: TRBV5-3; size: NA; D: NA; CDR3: CARSLVVRANEKLFF; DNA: TGTGCCAGAAGCTTGGTTGTCAGGGCTAATGAAAAACTGTTTTTT
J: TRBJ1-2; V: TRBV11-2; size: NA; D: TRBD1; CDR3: CASSSPGTGAGYTF; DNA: TGTGCCAGCAGCTCCCCCGGGACAGGGGCTGGCTACACCTTC
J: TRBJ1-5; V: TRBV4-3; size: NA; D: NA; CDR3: CASSQDHGAVGGGGNQPQHF; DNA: TGCGCCAGCAGCCAAGATCACGGGGCAGTTGGTGGGGGGGGCAATCAGCCCCAGCATTTT
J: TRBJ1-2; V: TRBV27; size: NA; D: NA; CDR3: CASSLSAEIYGYTF; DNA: TGTGCCAGCAGTCTGTCCGCGGAGATCTATGGCTACACCTTC
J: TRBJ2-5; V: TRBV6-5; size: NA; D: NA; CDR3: CASSLRDANGQYF; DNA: TGTGCCAGCAGTCTCAGGGACGCAAACGGGCAGTACTTC
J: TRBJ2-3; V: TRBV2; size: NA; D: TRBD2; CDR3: CASSVRTSGSFTSTDTQYF; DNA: TGTGCCAGCAGTGTCAGGACTAGCGGTTCCTTCACTAGCACAGATACGCAGTATTTT
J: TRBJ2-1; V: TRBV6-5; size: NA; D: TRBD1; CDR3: CASRPTGVGYNEQFF; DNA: TGTGCCAGCAGACCTACAGGGGTCGGGTACAATGAGCAGTTCTTC
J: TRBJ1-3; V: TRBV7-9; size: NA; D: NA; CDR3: CASSLLVTGNTIYF; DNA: TGTGCCAGCAGCTTACTGGTGACTGGAAACACCATATATTTT
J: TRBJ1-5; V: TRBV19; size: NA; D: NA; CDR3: CASNYRSNSNQPQHF; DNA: TGTGCCAGTAATTACAGAAGTAATAGCAATCAGCCCCAGCATTTT
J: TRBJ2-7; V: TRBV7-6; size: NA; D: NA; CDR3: CASSLVLGAVPDEQYF; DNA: TGTGCCAGCAGCTTAGTGTTAGGGGCCGTTCCCGACGAGCAGTACTTC
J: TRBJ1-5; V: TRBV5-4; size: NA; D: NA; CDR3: CASSETGTAGNQPQHF; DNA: TGTGCCAGCAGTGAAACAGGGACGGCAGGCAATCAGCCCCAGCATTTT
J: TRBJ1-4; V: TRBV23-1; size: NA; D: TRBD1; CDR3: CASSRILGTGIEKLFF; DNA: TGCGCCAGCAGTCGAATCCTAGGGACAGGGATTGAAAAACTGTTTTTT
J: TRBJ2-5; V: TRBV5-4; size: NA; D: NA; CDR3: CASSLGKEETQYF; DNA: TGTGCCAGCAGCTTGGGGAAGGAAGAGACCCAGTACTTC
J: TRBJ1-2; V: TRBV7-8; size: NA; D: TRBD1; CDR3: CASSLARGDSNYGYTF; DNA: TGTGCCAGCAGCTTAGCGCGGGGGGACAGCAACTATGGCTACACCTTC
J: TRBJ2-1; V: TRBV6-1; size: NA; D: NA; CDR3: CASSESSLYNEQFF; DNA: TGTGCCAGCAGTGAAAGCAGCCTCTACAATGAGCAGTTCTTC
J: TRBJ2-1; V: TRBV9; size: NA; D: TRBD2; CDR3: CASSLGTSGGGHNEQFF; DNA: TGTGCCAGCAGCCTCGGGACTAGCGGGGGGGGACACAATGAGCAGTTCTTC
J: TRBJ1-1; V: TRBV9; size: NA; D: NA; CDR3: CASSLDTYTEAFF; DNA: TGTGCCAGCAGCCTGGACACTTACACTGAAGCTTTCTTT
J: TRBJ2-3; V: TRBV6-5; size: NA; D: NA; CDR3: CASSYRTNTDTQYF; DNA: TGTGCCAGCAGTTACAGGACAAACACAGATACGCAGTATTTT
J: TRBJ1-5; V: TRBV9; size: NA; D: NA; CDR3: CASSQFGDIRPQHF; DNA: TGTGCCAGCAGCCAGTTCGGGGATATACGGCCCCAGCATTTT
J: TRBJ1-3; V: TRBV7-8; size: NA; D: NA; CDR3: CASSHRGSGNTIYF; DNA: TGTGCCAGCAGCCATAGGGGCTCTGGAAACACCATATATTTT
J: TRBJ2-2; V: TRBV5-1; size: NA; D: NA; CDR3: CASSSDGPPGELFF; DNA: TGCGCCAGCAGCTCGGACGGACCACCCGGGGAGCTGTTTTTT
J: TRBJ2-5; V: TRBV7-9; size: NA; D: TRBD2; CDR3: CASSIGLAGGPGETQYF; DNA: TGTGCCAGCAGCATAGGACTAGCGGGGGGGCCGGGAGAGACCCAGTACTTC
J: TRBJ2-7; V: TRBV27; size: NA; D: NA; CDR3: CASSLFGGDEQYF; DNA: TGTGCCAGCAGTTTATTCGGAGGGGACGAGCAGTACTTC
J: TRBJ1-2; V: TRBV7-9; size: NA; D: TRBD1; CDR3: CASSPGTEFYGYTF; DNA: TGTGCCAGCAGCCCAGGGACAGAATTCTATGGCTACACCTTC
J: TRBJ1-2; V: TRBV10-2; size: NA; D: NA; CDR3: CATGGGAGYGYTF; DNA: TGCGCCACAGGCGGGGGGGCCGGCTATGGCTACACCTTC
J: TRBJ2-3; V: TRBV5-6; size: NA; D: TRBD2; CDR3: CASSEGLAGVKDTQYF; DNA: TGTGCCAGCAGCGAGGGACTAGCGGGAGTTAAAGATACGCAGTATTTT
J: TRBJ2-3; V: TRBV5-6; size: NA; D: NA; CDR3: CASSLGLDTDTQYF; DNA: TGTGCCAGCAGCTTGGGACTTGACACAGATACGCAGTATTTT
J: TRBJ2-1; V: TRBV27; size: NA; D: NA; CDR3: CASSQDPYNEQFF; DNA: TGTGCCAGCAGTCAGGACCCCTACAATGAGCAGTTCTTC
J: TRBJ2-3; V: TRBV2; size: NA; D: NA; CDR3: CASKAYTDTQYF; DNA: TGTGCCAGCAAGGCCTACACAGATACGCAGTATTTT